One and the same sample provided the 20 T cell receptor beta chains below, sequenced in a study of cytomegalovirus exposure and HLA in healthy donors. Produced via immunoSEQ multiplex PCR; TCRdb's table is partial and in-frame only. Here the sample spans roughly 300,000 clones, approximately 90% being singletons. What was sequenced was PBMCs. These receptors were obtained from a young woman in good health and CMV-seronegative.

This clone was picked up one time. The V call is TRBV19, the J call TRBJ2-7; 7 bases are a match to TRBD2. This CDR3 spans 14 amino acids. J gave up 7 bases and V 11 bases, and 17 bases lay outside the gene matches. Looked up from germline, CDR1 is LNHDA and CDR2 is SQIVND (reference sequence). The CDR3 coding sequence is TGTGCCCCCGAGGCCCGGGACTACCGAGGGGAGCAGTACTTC. This gives the protein CAPEARDYRGEQYF.

The chain combines TRBV7-9 with TRBJ1-1, with D possibly matching TRBD1 (5 bases). The CDR3 extends over 13 amino acids. Trimming stripped 4 bases from V and 8 bases from J, with 14 bases between. Germline V lookup: CDR1 SEHNR, CDR2 FQNEAQ (reference sequence). CDR3: CASSSPRDREAFF. CDR3 nucleotides: TGTGCCAGCAGCTCCCCCCGTGACAGAGAAGCTTTCTTT. The full variable domain, its missing parts supplied by reference TRBV7-9 and TRBJ1-1, is DTGVSQNPRHKITKRGQNVTFRCDPISEHNRLYWYRQTLGQGPEFLTYFQNEAQLEKSRLLSDRFSAERPKGSFSTLEIQRTEQGDSAMYLCASSSPRDREAFFGQGTRLTVV.

The CDR3 DNA sequence: TGTGCCAGCAGCTTAACAGGGCGACTAAATGGAAACACCATATATTTT. This translates into CASSLTGRLNGNTIYF. This sequence joins TRBV7-2 and TRBJ1-3, with D possibly matching TRBD1 (6 bases). Germline V gene lookup returns CDR1 SGHTA and CDR2 FQGNSA. The V and J ends lost 2 bases and 3 bases respectively, with 14 bases between them. The CDR3 runs to 16 residues.

J is TRBJ1-2 and V is TRBV19, with TRBD1 as a possible D gene (5 bases). Trimming took 1 base from V and 2 from J, leaving 11 bases between them. The germline V gene encodes CDR1 LNHDA and CDR2 SQIVND (reference sequence). The CDR3 consists of 15 residues. The CDR3 DNA follows: TGTGCCAGTAGTATAGGGGGGGTTACCAACTATGGCTACACCTTC. Protein product: CASSIGGVTNYGYTF.

The V call is TRBV4-1, the J call TRBJ2-2, with a possible D match to TRBD2 (6 bases). Trimming took off 3 bases at V and 6 bases at J, with 20 bases between the two ends. The CDR3 is made up of 17 amino acids. The germline V gene encodes CDR1 MGHRA and CDR2 YSYEKL. CDR3 protein: CASSQTRVLVGAGELFF. The DNA for the CDR3 is TGCGCCAGCAGCCAGACTAGAGTACTGGTGGGGGCCGGGGAGCTGTTTTTT.

CDR3 sequence: CASSSPLAGVFEQYF. CDR3 DNA sequence: TGTGCCAGCAGCTCCCCCCTAGCGGGAGTTTTCGAGCAGTACTTC. The chain carries TRBV7-3 and TRBJ2-7; the match to TRBD2 covers 10 bases. The trim removed 4 bases at V and 6 bases at J, leaving 9 bases unmatched. This CDR3 is built from 15 residues. CDR1 is SGHTA and CDR2 is FQGTGA in the germline V gene.

The chain joins TRBV5-1 to TRBJ1-5; the D gene is possibly TRBD1 (5 bases). Germline CDR1 and CDR2: SGHRS and YFSETQ. The germline V and J ends were trimmed by 0 bases and 4 bases, with 8 bases remaining between them. This CDR3 contains 14 residues. CDR3 DNA sequence: TGCGCCAGCAGCTTGGGACAGCCTAATCAGCCCCAGCATTTT. Amino acids: CASSLGQPNQPQHF.

This clone has a handful of counts. The chain recombines TRBV2 with TRBJ2-7, with a weak D call TRBD2 (6 bases). This CDR3 contains 12 residues. V gave up 7 bases and J gave up 2 bases, with 9 bases separating them. Germline lookup yields CDR1 SNHLY and CDR2 FYNNEI. The CDR3 region is CASTGETYEQYF. The CDR3 DNA reads as TGTGCCAGCACGGGGGAAACCTACGAGCAGTACTTC.

This rearrangement joins TRBV27 to TRBJ1-4; the D is unclear. The CDR3 covers 18 residues. Germline values: CDR1 MNHEY, CDR2 SMNVEV (reference sequence). V shed 0 bases and J shed 3 bases, with 17 bases lying between them. CDR3: CASSLSFGGPTPNEKLFF. The CDR3 nucleotides are TGTGCCAGCAGTTTATCCTTCGGCGGCCCCACACCTAATGAAAAACTGTTTTTT.

The chain is built from TRBV7-2 and TRBJ2-2, with D possibly matching TRBD1 (6 bases). The germline V gene has CDR1 SGHTA and CDR2 FQGNSA. Trimming cost V 5 bases and J 7 bases, with 8 bases left between them. The CDR3 sequence is 12 residues long. CDR3 bases: TGTGCCAGCAGCCCACAGGGCGGGGAGCTGTTTTTT. Its translation: CASSPQGGELFF.

The rearrangement uses TRBV5-1 and TRBJ1-4; unclear D gene. Trimming shortened V by 0 bases and J by 8 bases, and 8 bases separated the two germline ends. The CDR3 loop spans 13 amino acids. Germline-derived CDR1 and CDR2 are SGHRS and YFSETQ. CDR3 DNA: TGCGCCAGCAGCTTGGTCACCAGGGAAAAACTGTTTTTT. It yields the protein CASSLVTREKLFF. Full variable domain (outside the CDR3, taken from reference TRBV5-1 and TRBJ1-4): KAGVTQTPRYLIKTRGQQVTLSCSPISGHRSVSWYQQTPGQGLQFLFEYFSETQRNKGNFPGRFSGRQFSNSRSEMNVSTLELGDSALYLCASSLVTREKLFFGSGTQLSVL.

The chain joins TRBV5-4 to TRBJ2-3; the D gene is possibly TRBD1 (6 bases). CDR1 SGHNT and CDR2 YYREEE come from the germline V gene (reference sequence). V was cut by 0 bases and J by 2 bases, with 19 bases left in between. This CDR3 comprises 18 residues. The CDR3 here is CASSLESSPGALTDTQYF. The CDR3 region has the DNA TGTGCCAGCAGCTTGGAGTCGTCCCCAGGGGCGCTCACAGATACGCAGTATTTT.

The chain uses TRBV6-1 and TRBJ1-1, with 7 nucleotides matching TRBD1. Trimming at V came to 7 bases and at J to 0 bases, leaving 5 bases not matched to a gene. Germline V gene lookup returns CDR1 MNHNS and CDR2 SASEGT. The CDR3 loop spans 14 amino acids. The CDR3 here is CASTPGQMNTEAFF. The CDR3 DNA reads TGTGCCAGCACACCGGGACAGATGAACACTGAAGCTTTCTTT.

This sequence joins TRBV27 and TRBJ2-6; 7 nucleotides line up with TRBD1. Germline CDR1 is MNHEY and CDR2 is SMNVEV (reference sequence). V dropped 4 bases and J dropped 1; count of bases not matched to a gene: 13. This CDR3 is 19 amino acids long. As DNA, the CDR3 is TGTGCCAGCAGTTCCCCGACAGGGTTTTCCTCTTCTGGGGCCAACGTCCTGACTTTC. Amino acid sequence: CASSSPTGFSSSGANVLTF.

The chain links TRBV2 to TRBJ1-5; TRBD1 aligns across 9 bases. J gave up 6 bases and V 6 bases, and 6 bases lay outside the gene matches. Germline V gene data show CDR1 as SNHLY and CDR2 as FYNNEI. CDR3 size: 14 residues. The chain's CDR3 is CASSGQGSGQPQHF. CDR3 DNA sequence: TGTGCCAGCAGCGGACAGGGGTCGGGTCAGCCCCAGCATTTT.

This clone was picked up a small number of times. The rearrangement joins TRBV6-5 to TRBJ1-5, with a tentative D call TRBD1 (5 bases). Germline CDR1 is MNHEY and CDR2 is SVGAGI. Trimming cost V 0 bases and J 0 bases, with 6 bases left between them. This CDR3 contains 15 residues. CDR3 protein: CASSYSGGSNQPQHF. CDR3 coding DNA: TGTGCCAGCAGTTACTCGGGGGGTAGCAATCAGCCCCAGCATTTT.

The genes are TRBV5-1 and TRBJ2-2; possibly TRBD1 for D (6 bases). The CDR3 is 15 amino acids. Trimming took off 1 base at V and 4 bases at J, with 11 bases between the two ends. Germline loops: CDR1 SGHRS, CDR2 YFSETQ. CDR3 amino acids: CASSLRQDITGELFF. CDR3 coding DNA: TGCGCCAGCAGCTTGCGACAGGACATCACCGGGGAGCTGTTTTTT.

The chain links TRBV7-6 to TRBJ2-1, with 14 bases matching TRBD2. Trimming at V came to 2 bases and at J to 7 bases, leaving 7 bases not matched to a gene. The germline gives CDR1 SGHVS, CDR2 FNYEAQ. The CDR3 runs to 17 residues. CDR3 sequence (DNA): TGTGCCAGCAGCTTACCCGGGACTAGCGGGAGTTGGAATGAGCAGTTCTTC. Protein sequence: CASSLPGTSGSWNEQFF. The full variable domain, completed using reference TRBV7-6 and TRBJ2-1, is GAGVSQSPRYKVTKRGQDVALRCDPISGHVSLYWYRQALGQGPEFLTYFNYEAQQDKSGLPNDRFSAERPEGSISTLTIQRTEQRDSAMYRCASSLPGTSGSWNEQFFGPGTRLTVL.

The chain joins TRBV28 to TRBJ2-3; 10 positions agree with TRBD2. The ends lost 5 bases at V and 8 bases at J; junction bases unmatched: 4. CDR3 length equals 13 residues. From germline, CDR1 is MDHEN and CDR2 SYDVKM. This CDR3 is CASSQTSGPTQYF. The CDR3, as DNA: TGTGCCAGCAGTCAGACTAGCGGGCCTACGCAGTATTTT.

As to this clone: This CDR3 is also generated by other DNA sequences in the sample. The chain uses TRBV28 and TRBJ2-7; D unresolved. The CDR3 is 11 residues long. Trimming pared 3 bases from V and 7 bases from J, leaving 7 bases between. Germline CDR1 is MDHEN and CDR2 is SYDVKM. DNA of the CDR3: TGTGCCAGCAGTTTCCCCGGGGAGCAGTACTTC. Translation: CASSFPGEQYF. Variable domain in full (rest from reference TRBV28 and TRBJ2-7): DVKVTQSSRYLVKRTGEKVFLECVQDMDHENMFWYRQDPGLGLRLIYFSYDVKMKEKGDIPEGYSVSREKKERFSLILESASTNQTSMYLCASSFPGEQYFGPGTRLTVT.